This T cell receptor beta chain came from a study of PD-1 blockade in classical Hodgkin lymphoma. Documented time point: newly diagnosed, previously untreated cHL patient sample. Isolation of CD8+ T cells from thawed PBMCs used magnetic negative selection. Researchers used newly diagnosed, untreated classical Hodgkin lymphoma PBMCs for comparison. Profiled with immunoSEQ multiplex PCR; TCRdb holds only in-frame clones, not every one. Among 10,000 or so clones listed, 80% to 90% were seen once. CDR1 and CDR2 (germline): SGHAT, FQNNGV. This CDR3 has 14 amino acids. V was trimmed by 6 bases and J by 2 bases, leaving 14 bases between them. Whole-study findings and limits: Sources of repertoire differences remain undefined, possibly disease activity or prior therapy. Lower baseline TCR diversity was reported for newly diagnosed patients than for healthy donors.

Concerning this clone: Its antigen is unidentified.

The sample comprised CD8+ T cells from blood. The clonotype was recovered from a human donor with classical Hodgkin lymphoma. The chain employs TRBV11-2 and TRBJ2-7; D is perhaps TRBD1 or TRBD2 (5 bases each). DNA for the CDR3: TGTGCCAGCAGTTTGGGGGATCGGCCCTACGAGCAGTACTTC. This sequence encodes CASSLGDRPYEQYF.